Listed below are T cell receptor beta chains from one sample, sequenced in a study of CD8 T cells in ankylosing spondylitis. TCRdb reprocessed the 5' RACE reads with MiXCR, giving one entry per CDR3 protein. Of some 840,000 distinct CDR3 sequences in the sample, 12% were seen once. Material for sequencing was blood, either unsorted or a sorted T cell fraction (not recorded which). These receptor sequences come from a male donor with ankylosing spondylitis. CDR3s include the opening cysteine and the closing phenylalanine or tryptophan. Fields, in order: D gene, clone size, V gene, J gene, CDR3 DNA, CDR3 protein. D genes are given only for firm matches. The size of a clone is reported for some rows only, either as once, few or many, or as a class for expanded clones.

d_call: NA
clone_size: few
v_call: TRBV4-3
j_call: TRBJ2-2
cdr3_nt: TGCGCCAGCAGCCAAGCTTACAGCGCCGGGGAGCTGTTTTTT
cdr3_aa: CASSQAYSAGELFF

d_call: NA
clone_size: NA
v_call: TRBV9
j_call: TRBJ1-2
cdr3_nt: TGTGCCAGCAGCCCCAGGCCCTCCTATGGCTACACCTTC
cdr3_aa: CASSPRPSYGYTF

d_call: TRBD1
clone_size: many
v_call: TRBV5-1
j_call: TRBJ1-1
cdr3_nt: TGCGCCAGCAGCTCGGACAGGGCGGCTGAAGCTTTCTTT
cdr3_aa: CASSSDRAAEAFF

d_call: TRBD1
clone_size: few
v_call: TRBV5-1
j_call: TRBJ1-2
cdr3_nt: TGCGCCAGCAGCCCGACGGGACAGAACTATGGCTACACCTTC
cdr3_aa: CASSPTGQNYGYTF

d_call: NA
clone_size: few
v_call: TRBV18
j_call: TRBJ2-2
cdr3_nt: TGTGCCAGCTCACCACAGACTCTCGGGGAGCTGTTTTTT
cdr3_aa: CASSPQTLGELFF

d_call: TRBD1
clone_size: NA
v_call: TRBV20-1
j_call: TRBJ1-5
cdr3_nt: TGCAGTGCTAGAGATTTCCGGACAGGGGACGCCAATCAGCCCCAGCATTTT
cdr3_aa: CSARDFRTGDANQPQHF

d_call: NA
clone_size: many
v_call: TRBV4-2
j_call: TRBJ2-7
cdr3_nt: TGTGCCAGCAGCCAAGCTTTTTACGAGCAGTACTTC
cdr3_aa: CASSQAFYEQYF

d_call: NA
clone_size: NA
v_call: TRBV20-1
j_call: TRBJ1-6
cdr3_nt: TGCAGTGCTAGAGGTCCGGCCAGGGTCTATAATTCACCCCTCCACTTT
cdr3_aa: CSARGPARVYNSPLHF

d_call: NA
clone_size: NA
v_call: TRBV20-1
j_call: TRBJ2-5
cdr3_nt: TGCAGTGCCACCCGGGGTAGAGGGACCCAGTACTTC
cdr3_aa: CSATRGRGTQYF

d_call: NA
clone_size: many
v_call: TRBV30
j_call: TRBJ1-1
cdr3_nt: TGTGCCCGAGGGAGATCGAACACTGAAGCTTTCTTT
cdr3_aa: CARGRSNTEAFF

d_call: NA
clone_size: NA
v_call: TRBV20-1
j_call: TRBJ1-2
cdr3_nt: TGCAGTGAAGGACGGTCCAATTCGGGTGGCTACACCTTC
cdr3_aa: CSEGRSNSGGYTF

d_call: NA
clone_size: NA
v_call: TRBV29-1
j_call: TRBJ2-3
cdr3_nt: TGCAGCGTTGGGGCGGGTACTAGCACAGATACGCAGTATTTT
cdr3_aa: CSVGAGTSTDTQYF

d_call: NA
clone_size: NA
v_call: TRBV28
j_call: TRBJ1-1
cdr3_nt: TGTGCCAGCAGTTTTCAACGACACATGAAAGCTTTCTTT
cdr3_aa: CASSFQRHMKAFF

d_call: NA
clone_size: many
v_call: TRBV27
j_call: TRBJ2-1
cdr3_nt: TGTGCCAGCAGTCCCCTTCAAGGAGCTTTCCGGGGGTTCTTC
cdr3_aa: CASSPLQGAFRGFF

d_call: NA
clone_size: many
v_call: TRBV27
j_call: TRBJ1-1
cdr3_nt: TGTGCCAGCAGAGGGTTGCCAACCTCCACTGAAGCTTTCTTT
cdr3_aa: CASRGLPTSTEAFF

d_call: NA
clone_size: few
v_call: TRBV29-1
j_call: TRBJ2-1
cdr3_nt: TGCAGCGTCCTAAAAGCCCTGGACAGTCCTTCCGGCTTC
cdr3_aa: CSVLKALDSPSGF

d_call: NA
clone_size: many
v_call: TRBV20-1
j_call: TRBJ2-1
cdr3_nt: TGCAGTGCTAGTGGGACCCTACTCTACAATGAGCAGTTCTTC
cdr3_aa: CSASGTLLYNEQFF

d_call: NA
clone_size: few
v_call: TRBV20-1
j_call: TRBJ2-7
cdr3_nt: TGCAGTGCTAGAGATACCGGGACCCTCCCCTACGAGCAGTACTTC
cdr3_aa: CSARDTGTLPYEQYF

d_call: NA
clone_size: many
v_call: TRBV20-1
j_call: TRBJ1-5
cdr3_nt: TGCAGTGCTAGAGAGGGTTTGTCGGCCCAGCATTTT
cdr3_aa: CSAREGLSAQHF

d_call: TRBD1
clone_size: NA
v_call: TRBV11-2
j_call: TRBJ2-2
cdr3_nt: TGTGCCAGCAGCTTAGTTACAGGGGCGGCCGGGGAGCTGTTTTTT
cdr3_aa: CASSLVTGAAGELFF

d_call: TRBD2
clone_size: many
v_call: TRBV11-2
j_call: TRBJ2-5
cdr3_nt: TGTGCCAGCAGCTCTAGCCTTTCTAGCGGCCGCCTGTACTTC
cdr3_aa: CASSSSLSSGRLYF

d_call: NA
clone_size: many
v_call: TRBV7-6
j_call: TRBJ2-2
cdr3_nt: TGTGCCAGCAGCTTAGGACTAGGCGGGGAGCTGTTTTTT
cdr3_aa: CASSLGLGGELFF

d_call: NA
clone_size: few
v_call: TRBV7-6
j_call: TRBJ2-3
cdr3_nt: TGTGCCAGCAGCTTTGCGGGGCGCGGGGATACGCAGTATTTT
cdr3_aa: CASSFAGRGDTQYF

d_call: TRBD1
clone_size: many
v_call: TRBV5-6
j_call: TRBJ2-1
cdr3_nt: TGTGCCAGCAGCTTGGTTAGGACAGGGGGCTACAATGAGCAGTTCTTC
cdr3_aa: CASSLVRTGGYNEQFF

d_call: NA
clone_size: NA
v_call: TRBV5-1
j_call: TRBJ2-1
cdr3_nt: TGCGCCAGCAGCTTGGAGAGACCCAGCCAGGAGCAGTTCTTC
cdr3_aa: CASSLERPSQEQFF